The T cell receptor beta chain under discussion was sequenced for a study of cytotoxic CD8 clonotypes in ibrutinib-treated CLL. Overall study context: Across the patients, approximately 12 were relapsed/refractory, over 14 treatment-naive and 17 to 18 IGHV unmutated.

Data came from immunoSEQ multiplex PCR; TCRdb stores just in-frame clones and leaves some out. The profile covers 150,000 or so clones, with 80% to 90% appearing a single time and roughly 2% taken by the ten largest. Points on this clone: The antigen remains undetermined.

CDR1 and CDR2 (germline): SQVTM, ANQGSEA. Unmatched junction bases numbered 10, after V lost 7 bases and J lost 3 bases. The CDR3 is 14 amino acids. Study conclusions and caveats: Pretreatment clonality was elevated relative to age-matched healthy donors and paralleled circulating CD8+ T-cell counts.

Investigators sourced about 2.2 micrograms of genomic DNA from cryopreserved PBMCs for TCR beta libraries. The sequenced sample was PBMCs, obtained after 24 months of ibrutinib treatment. The rearrangement links TRBV29-1 to TRBJ2-5, with 8 bases identical to TRBD1. This receptor was identified in a human donor with chronic lymphocytic leukemia. The CDR3 region is CSAGRTGREETQYF. The CDR3 DNA sequence: TGCAGCGCTGGGAGGACAGGGAGAGAAGAGACCCAGTACTTC.